These 7 T cell receptor beta chains came from one sample sequenced in a study of blood T cells in healthy people across ages. Primers used in a second PCR of roughly 6 to 11 cycles were a sample-barcoded 5' primer and a J-beta primer mix. Each CDR3 protein is one row after TCRdb ran MiXCR on the 5' RACE reads. The sample yields about a million distinct CDR3 sequences, roughly 50% seen once. The sequencing input was blood. The receptors come from a woman aged 60-75 years in good health.

This clonotype was counted between two and nine times. The genes are TRBV3-1 and TRBJ2-1, with 11 bases fitting TRBD2. There are 17 residues in the CDR3. V shed 2 bases and J 5 bases; nucleotides not matched to a gene: 8. CDR1 LGHDT and CDR2 YNNKEL come from the germline V gene (reference sequence). The chain's CDR3 is CASSQNFLLAGDNEQFF. The CDR3 DNA is TGTGCCAGCAGCCAAAATTTTTTACTAGCGGGAGACAATGAGCAGTTCTTC.

The V gene is TRBV20-1, the J gene TRBJ2-3; TRBD2 matches 7 bases. The CDR3 is 14 residues long. Germline V gene lookup returns CDR1 DFQATT and CDR2 SNEGSKA (reference sequence). V was clipped by 6 bases and J by 0 bases; unmatched bases: 6. CDR3 nucleotide sequence: TGCAGTGCAGCGGGGTATGCTAGCACAGATACGCAGTATTTT. Residues: CSAAGYASTDTQYF.

V and J are TRBV4-1 and TRBJ1-2; D remains unclear. The CDR3 has 13 residues. Germline V gene data show CDR1 as MGHRA and CDR2 as YSYEKL. The V end was cut by 2 bases, the J end by 2 bases, with 6 bases between. CDR3 in amino acids: CASSQHSNYGYTF. CDR3 sequence (DNA): TGCGCCAGCAGCCAACATAGCAACTATGGCTACACCTTC.

The V and J genes are TRBV7-9 and TRBJ2-1; maybe TRBD1 (5 bases). The CDR3 loop spans 18 amino acids. Germline loops: CDR1 SEHNR, CDR2 FQNEAQ (reference sequence). Trimming pared 1 base from V and 0 bases from J, leaving 16 bases between. The CDR3 here is CASSLVGSRDSSYNEQFF. As DNA, the CDR3 is TGTGCCAGCAGCTTAGTAGGAAGTCGAGACAGCTCCTACAATGAGCAGTTCTTC.

In its sample, this clonotype was seen once. The chain joins TRBV3-1 to TRBJ2-1; 11 bases fit TRBD2. Germline V gene data show CDR1 as LGHDT and CDR2 as YNNKEL (reference sequence). The J segment lost 0 bases and the V segment lost 8 bases, leaving 6 bases of the junction unmatched. The CDR3 has 16 amino acids. The CDR3 coding sequence is TGTGCCAGCCTAATAGCGGGAGGGCGCTCCTACAATGAGCAGTTCTTC. Translation: CASLIAGGRSYNEQFF.

The V and J genes are TRBV6-4 and TRBJ2-1; the match to TRBD1 covers 7 bases. With V trimmed by 5 bases and J by 6 bases, 10 bases remained unmatched. The CDR3 sequence is 15 residues long. The germline V gene has CDR1 MRHNA and CDR2 SNTAGT. This CDR3 reads CASSKETGLSNEQFF. DNA for the CDR3: TGTGCCAGCAGTAAGGAGACAGGGCTATCCAATGAGCAGTTCTTC.

The chain recombines TRBV20-1 with TRBJ2-1; a possible D gene is TRBD2 (6 bases). Germline lookup yields CDR1 DFQATT and CDR2 SNEGSKA (reference sequence). The germline V and J ends were trimmed by 6 bases and 6 bases, with 15 bases remaining between them. The CDR3 is made up of 13 amino acids. As DNA, the CDR3 is TGCAGTGCCCCGGGACTCAATTTCAATGAGCAGTTCTTC. Amino acid sequence: CSAPGLNFNEQFF.